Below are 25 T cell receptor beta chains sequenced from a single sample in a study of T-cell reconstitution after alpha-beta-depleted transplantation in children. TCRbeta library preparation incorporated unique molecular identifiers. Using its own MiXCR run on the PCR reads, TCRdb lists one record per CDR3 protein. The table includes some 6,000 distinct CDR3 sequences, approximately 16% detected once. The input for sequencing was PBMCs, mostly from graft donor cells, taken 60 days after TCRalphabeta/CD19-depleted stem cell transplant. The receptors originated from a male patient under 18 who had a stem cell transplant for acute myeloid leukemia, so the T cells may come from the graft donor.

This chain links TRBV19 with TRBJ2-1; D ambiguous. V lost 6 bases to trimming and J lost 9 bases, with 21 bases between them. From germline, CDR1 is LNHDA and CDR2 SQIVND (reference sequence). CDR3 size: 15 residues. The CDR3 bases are TGTGCCAGTAGAGGCACCCGAGTCAGTGGTACTGAGCAGTTCTTC. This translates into CASRGTRVSGTEQFF.

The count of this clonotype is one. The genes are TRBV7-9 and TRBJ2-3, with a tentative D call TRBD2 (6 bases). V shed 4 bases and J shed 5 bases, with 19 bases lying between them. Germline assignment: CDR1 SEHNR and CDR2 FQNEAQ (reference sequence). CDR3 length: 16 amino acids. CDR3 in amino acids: CASSSATSSWLDTQYF. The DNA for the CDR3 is TGTGCCAGCAGCTCCGCGACTAGTTCCTGGCTAGATACGCAGTATTTT.

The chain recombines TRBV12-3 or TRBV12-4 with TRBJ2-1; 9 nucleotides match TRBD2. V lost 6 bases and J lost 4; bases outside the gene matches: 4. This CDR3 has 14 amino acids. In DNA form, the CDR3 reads TGTGCCAGCAGGGGGCTAGCGGGGTACAATGAGCAGTTCTTC. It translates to CASRGLAGYNEQFF.

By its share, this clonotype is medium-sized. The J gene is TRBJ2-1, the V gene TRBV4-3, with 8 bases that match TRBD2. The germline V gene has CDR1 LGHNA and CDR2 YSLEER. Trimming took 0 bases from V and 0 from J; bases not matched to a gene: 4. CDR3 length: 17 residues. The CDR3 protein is CASSQDELAASYNEQFF. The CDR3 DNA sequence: TGCGCCAGCAGCCAAGATGAACTAGCGGCCTCCTACAATGAGCAGTTCTTC.

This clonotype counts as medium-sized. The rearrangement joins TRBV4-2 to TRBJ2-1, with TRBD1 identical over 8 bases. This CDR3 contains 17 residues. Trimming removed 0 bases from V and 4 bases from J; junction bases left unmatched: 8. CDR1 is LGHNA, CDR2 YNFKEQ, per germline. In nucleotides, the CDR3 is TGTGCCAGCAGCCAAGAGGCAGGGGGCCCTCCATACAATGAGCAGTTCTTC. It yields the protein CASSQEAGGPPYNEQFF.

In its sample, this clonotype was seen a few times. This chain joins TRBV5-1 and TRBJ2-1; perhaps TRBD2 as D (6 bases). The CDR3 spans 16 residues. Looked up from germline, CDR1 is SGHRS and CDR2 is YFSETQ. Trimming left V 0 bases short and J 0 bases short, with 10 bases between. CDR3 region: CASSLGLAPSYNEQFF. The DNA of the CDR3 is TGCGCCAGCAGCTTGGGTCTAGCGCCCTCCTACAATGAGCAGTTCTTC.

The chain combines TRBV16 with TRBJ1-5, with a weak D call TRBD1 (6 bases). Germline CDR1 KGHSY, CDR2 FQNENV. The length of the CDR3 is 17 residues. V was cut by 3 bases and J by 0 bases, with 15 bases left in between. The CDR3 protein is CASSHSRGDYSNQPQHF. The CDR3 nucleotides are TGTGCCAGCAGCCACTCCAGGGGTGATTATAGCAATCAGCCCCAGCATTTT.

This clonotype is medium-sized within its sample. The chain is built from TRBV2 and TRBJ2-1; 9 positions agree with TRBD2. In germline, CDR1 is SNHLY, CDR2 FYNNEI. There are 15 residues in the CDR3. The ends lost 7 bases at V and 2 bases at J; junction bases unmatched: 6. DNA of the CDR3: TGTGCCAGCATTGCGACTAGCGGACCCTACAATGAGCAGTTCTTC. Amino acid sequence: CASIATSGPYNEQFF.

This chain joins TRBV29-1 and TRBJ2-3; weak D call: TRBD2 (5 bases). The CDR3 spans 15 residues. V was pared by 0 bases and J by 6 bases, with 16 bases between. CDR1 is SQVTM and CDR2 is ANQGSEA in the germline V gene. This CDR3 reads CSVEDPGWYDDTQYF. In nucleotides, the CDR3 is TGCAGCGTTGAAGACCCGGGGTGGTACGACGATACGCAGTATTTT.

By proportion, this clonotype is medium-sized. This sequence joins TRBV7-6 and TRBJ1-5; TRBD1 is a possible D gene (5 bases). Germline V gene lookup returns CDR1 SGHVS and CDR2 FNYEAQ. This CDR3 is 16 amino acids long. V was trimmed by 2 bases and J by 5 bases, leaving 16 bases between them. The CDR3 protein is CASSLRGGRGYQPQHF. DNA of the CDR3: TGTGCCAGCAGCTTACGGGGCGGCCGGGGTTATCAGCCCCAGCATTTT.

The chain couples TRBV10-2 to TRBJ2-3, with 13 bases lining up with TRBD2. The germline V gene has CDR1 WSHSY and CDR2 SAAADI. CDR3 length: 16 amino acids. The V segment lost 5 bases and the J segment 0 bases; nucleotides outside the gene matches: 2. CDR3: CASSWGLAGSTDTQYF. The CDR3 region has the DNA TGCGCCAGCAGTTGGGGACTAGCGGGGAGCACAGATACGCAGTATTTT.

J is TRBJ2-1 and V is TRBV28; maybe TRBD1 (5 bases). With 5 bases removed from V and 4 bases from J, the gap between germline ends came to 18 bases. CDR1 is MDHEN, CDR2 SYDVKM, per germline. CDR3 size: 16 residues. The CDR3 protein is CASSTPTVPRYNEQFF. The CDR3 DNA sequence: TGTGCCAGCAGTACACCGACAGTACCCCGGTACAATGAGCAGTTCTTC.

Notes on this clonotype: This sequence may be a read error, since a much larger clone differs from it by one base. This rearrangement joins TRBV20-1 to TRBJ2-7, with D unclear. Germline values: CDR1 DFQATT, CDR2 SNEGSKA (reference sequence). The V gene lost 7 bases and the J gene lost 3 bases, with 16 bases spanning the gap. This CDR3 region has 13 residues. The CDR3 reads CSVPPTWIYEQYF. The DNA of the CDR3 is TGCAGTGTCCCCCCTACATGGATCTACGAGCAGTACTTC.

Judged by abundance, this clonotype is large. The CDR3 DNA follows: TGCAGCGGGGGGGAAGGGGCTATGAACACTGAAGCTTTCTTT. It yields the protein CSGGEGAMNTEAFF. V usage is TRBV29-1 and J usage is TRBJ1-1; D possibly corresponds to TRBD1 (5 bases). The V and J ends lost 7 bases and 0 bases respectively, with 15 bases between them. CDR1 SQVTM and CDR2 ANQGSEA come from the germline V gene. This CDR3 is built from 14 residues.

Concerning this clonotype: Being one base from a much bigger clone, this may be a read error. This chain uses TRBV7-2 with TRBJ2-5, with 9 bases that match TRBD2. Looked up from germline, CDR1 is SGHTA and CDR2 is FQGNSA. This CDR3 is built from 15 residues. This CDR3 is CACSLDSGRWETQYF. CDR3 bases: TGTGCCTGCAGCTTAGACAGCGGGAGGTGGGAGACCCAGTACTTC.

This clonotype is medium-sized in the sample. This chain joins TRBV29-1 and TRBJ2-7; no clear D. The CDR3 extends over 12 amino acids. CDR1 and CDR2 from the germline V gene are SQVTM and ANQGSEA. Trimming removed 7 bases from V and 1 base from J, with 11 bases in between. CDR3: CSASGPSYEQYF. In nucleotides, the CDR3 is TGCAGCGCCTCCGGGCCGTCCTACGAGCAGTACTTC.

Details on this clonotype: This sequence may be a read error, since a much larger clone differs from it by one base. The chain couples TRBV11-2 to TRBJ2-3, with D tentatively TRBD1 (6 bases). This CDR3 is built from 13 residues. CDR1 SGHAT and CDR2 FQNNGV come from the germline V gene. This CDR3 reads CASRDQGHETRYF. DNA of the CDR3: TGTGCCAGCAGGGACCAGGGGCACGAGACGCGGTATTTT.

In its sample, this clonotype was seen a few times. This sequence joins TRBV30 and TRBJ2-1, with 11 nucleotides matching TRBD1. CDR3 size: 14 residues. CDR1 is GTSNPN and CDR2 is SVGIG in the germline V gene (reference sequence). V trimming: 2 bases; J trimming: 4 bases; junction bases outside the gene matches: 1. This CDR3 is CAWSWDRGYNEQFF. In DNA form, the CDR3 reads TGTGCCTGGAGTTGGGACAGGGGGTACAATGAGCAGTTCTTC.

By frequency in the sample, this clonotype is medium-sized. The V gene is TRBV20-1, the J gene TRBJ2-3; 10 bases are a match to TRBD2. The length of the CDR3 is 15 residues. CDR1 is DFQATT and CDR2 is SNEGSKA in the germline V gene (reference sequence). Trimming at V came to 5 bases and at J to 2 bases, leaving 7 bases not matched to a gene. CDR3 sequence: CSASPLAGVTDTQYF. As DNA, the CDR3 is TGCAGTGCTTCCCCCCTAGCGGGGGTCACAGATACGCAGTATTTT.

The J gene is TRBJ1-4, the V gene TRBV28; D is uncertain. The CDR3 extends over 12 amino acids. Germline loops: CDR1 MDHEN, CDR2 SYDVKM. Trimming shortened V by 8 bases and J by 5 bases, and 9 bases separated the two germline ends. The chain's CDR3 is CASRTANEKLFF. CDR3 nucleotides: TGTGCCAGCCGGACGGCGAATGAAAAACTGTTTTTT.

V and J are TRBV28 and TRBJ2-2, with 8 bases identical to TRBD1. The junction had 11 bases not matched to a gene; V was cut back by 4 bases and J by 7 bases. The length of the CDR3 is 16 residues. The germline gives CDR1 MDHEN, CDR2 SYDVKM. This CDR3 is CASSSTTTGVFGELFF. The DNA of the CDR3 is TGTGCCAGCAGTTCCACGACGACAGGGGTTTTCGGGGAGCTGTTTTTT.

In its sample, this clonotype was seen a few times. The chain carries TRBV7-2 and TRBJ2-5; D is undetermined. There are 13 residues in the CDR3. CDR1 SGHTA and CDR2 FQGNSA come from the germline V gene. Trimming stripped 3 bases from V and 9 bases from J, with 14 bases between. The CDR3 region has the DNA TGTGCCAGCAGCTTCCCTCCCCGCCGGGCCCAGTACTTC. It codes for CASSFPPRRAQYF.

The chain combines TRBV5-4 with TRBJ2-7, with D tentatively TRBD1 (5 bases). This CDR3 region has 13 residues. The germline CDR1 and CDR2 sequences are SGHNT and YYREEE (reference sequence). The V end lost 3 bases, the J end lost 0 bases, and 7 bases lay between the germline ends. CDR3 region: CASSSTDSYEQYF. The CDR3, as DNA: TGTGCCAGCAGCTCGACAGACTCCTACGAGCAGTACTTC.

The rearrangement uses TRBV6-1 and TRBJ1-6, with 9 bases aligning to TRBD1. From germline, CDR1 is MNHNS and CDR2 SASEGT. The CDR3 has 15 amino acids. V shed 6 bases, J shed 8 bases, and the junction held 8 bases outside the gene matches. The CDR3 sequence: CASRGRGQGYSPLHF. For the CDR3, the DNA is TGTGCCAGCAGGGGACGGGGACAGGGCTATTCACCCCTCCACTTT.

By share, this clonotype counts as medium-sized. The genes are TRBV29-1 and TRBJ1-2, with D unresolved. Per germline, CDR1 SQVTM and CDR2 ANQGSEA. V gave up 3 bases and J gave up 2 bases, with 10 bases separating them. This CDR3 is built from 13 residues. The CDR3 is CSVDLQPNYGYTF. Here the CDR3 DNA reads TGCAGCGTTGATCTCCAGCCAAACTATGGCTACACCTTC.